This T cell receptor beta chain was obtained from a study of T cells in Graves' hyperthyroidism and ophthalmopathy. Germline assignment: CDR1 LGHNT and CDR2 FRNRAP. The V segment lost 6 bases and the J segment 0 bases; nucleotides outside the gene matches: 10. This CDR3 is built from 18 residues. Study outcomes and limitations: Most thyroid clonotypes that were expanded above 0.001 also turned up in blood. Ophthalmopathy was separated from stable hyperthyroidism by a 13 V-J model. Ophthalmopathy prediction by the model preceded onset by a median roughly 6 months.

Orbital computed tomography and thyroid ultrasound, together with serum TRAb and thyroxine and clinical symptoms, were used for diagnoses. This clonotype was counted many times. Its target is unknown. Amplification of TCR beta CDR3 regions was performed using RNA transcripts as template. With the HTBI primer set, the TCR CDR3 went through a first round of RT-PCR. One entry per CDR3 protein results from TCRdb running MiXCR on the multiplex PCR reads. The table records 300,000 to 450,000 distinct CDR3 sequences, roughly 15% of them present only once. The sequence was obtained from a woman between 25 and 40 years old with Graves' ophthalmopathy. The chain couples TRBV12-5 to TRBJ2-5; 13 nucleotides match TRBD2. The sample comprised blood. In DNA form, the CDR3 reads TGTGCTAGTGGCACCGGACTAGCGGGGGATCTTAACCAAGAGACCCAGTACTTC. Its translation: CASGTGLAGDLNQETQYF.